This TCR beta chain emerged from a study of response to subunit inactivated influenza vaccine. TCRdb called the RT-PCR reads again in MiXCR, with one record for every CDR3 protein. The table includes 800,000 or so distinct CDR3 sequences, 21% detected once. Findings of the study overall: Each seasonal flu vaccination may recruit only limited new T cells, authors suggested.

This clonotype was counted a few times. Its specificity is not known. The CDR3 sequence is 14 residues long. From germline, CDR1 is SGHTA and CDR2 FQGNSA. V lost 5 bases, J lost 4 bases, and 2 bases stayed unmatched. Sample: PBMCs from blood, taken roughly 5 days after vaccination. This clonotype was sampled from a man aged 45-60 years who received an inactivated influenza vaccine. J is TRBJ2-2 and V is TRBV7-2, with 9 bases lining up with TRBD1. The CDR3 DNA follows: TGTGCCAGCAGCCGGGACAGGGTCACCGGGGAGCTGTTTTTT. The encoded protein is CASSRDRVTGELFF.